These 21 T cell receptor beta chains came from one sample sequenced in a study of immune cell composition in non-small cell lung cancer. Normal lung sampling was at least 3 cm from the tumour, as distant as possible. TCRdb keeps only in-frame clones here, not all; method: immunoSEQ multiplex PCR. The sample lists 5,300 or so clones; roughly 88% were seen once. The specimen was non-adjacent lung tissue. The origin of the receptors is a human donor with non-small cell lung cancer. Some clones in this sample may be carry-over from other donors' samples.

The genes are TRBV29-1 and TRBJ2-1, with 8 bases that match TRBD2. Trimming cost V 3 bases and J 5 bases; bases outside gene matches: 6. Germline V gene lookup returns CDR1 SQVTM and CDR2 ANQGSEA. CDR3 length equals 14 residues. CDR3 loop: CSVEAVGRDNEQFF. The CDR3 DNA is TGCAGCGTTGAGGCTGTCGGGAGGGACAATGAGCAGTTCTTC.

DNA for the CDR3: TGTGCCAGCAGGGTAGACGGGACTAGCGGTTCTTTCTCCTACAATGAGCAGTTCTTC. This codes for CASRVDGTSGSFSYNEQFF. This sequence joins TRBV13 and TRBJ2-1, with TRBD2 matching over 11 bases. The CDR3 sequence is 19 residues long. The J segment lost 0 bases and the V segment lost 6 bases, leaving 13 bases of the junction unmatched. Germline CDR1 and CDR2: PRHDT and FYEKMQ (reference sequence).

The chain links TRBV5-1 to TRBJ2-3; TRBD1 aligns across 7 bases. Germline V gives CDR1 SGHRS, CDR2 YFSETQ. The V and J ends lost 2 bases and 2 bases, in that order; junction bases with no gene match: 2. CDR3 size: 14 residues. The CDR3 sequence: CASSFGQATDTQYF. The CDR3, as DNA: TGCGCCAGCAGCTTCGGACAGGCCACAGATACGCAGTATTTT.

The V gene is TRBV7-6, the J gene TRBJ2-5; possibly TRBD2 for D (7 bases). The CDR3 runs 16 residues. Looked up from germline, CDR1 is SGHVS and CDR2 is FNYEAQ. V lost 3 bases, J lost 5 bases, and 19 bases lay in between. The CDR3 DNA sequence: TGTGCCAGCAGCTTGGCCGGGGGGACACAAGGGGAGACCCAGTACTTC. Translating gives CASSLAGGTQGETQYF.

The chain uses TRBV30 and TRBJ1-2, with D tentatively TRBD1 (5 bases). Deletions cut 3 bases from V and 7 bases from J, with 12 bases between. Germline CDR1 is GTSNPN and CDR2 is SVGIG (reference sequence). The CDR3 consists of 12 residues. CDR3 in amino acids: CAWRGLWGGYTF. Here the CDR3 DNA reads TGTGCCTGGAGGGGACTATGGGGTGGCTACACCTTC.

The chain employs TRBV4-2 and TRBJ1-5, with D unresolved. Trimming shortened V by 4 bases and J by 3 bases, and 7 bases separated the two germline ends. This CDR3 has 13 amino acids. From germline, CDR1 is LGHNA and CDR2 YNFKEQ. In DNA form, the CDR3 reads TGTGCCAGCAGCCTAACACCCAATCAGCCCCAGCATTTT. Protein sequence: CASSLTPNQPQHF.

The chain carries TRBV7-8 and TRBJ1-1; 8 bases align to TRBD1. The J segment lost 4 bases and the V segment lost 0 bases, leaving 7 bases of the junction unmatched. This CDR3 is built from 16 residues. Germline CDR1 is SGHVS and CDR2 is FQNEAQ. DNA for the CDR3: TGTGCCAGCAGCTTAGCAGTGACAGGGGCTAGCACTGAAGCTTTCTTT. Translation gives CASSLAVTGASTEAFF. Looking up the rest from reference TRBV7-8 and TRBJ1-1 gives the full variable domain: GAGVSQSPRYKVAKRGQDVALRCDPISGHVSLFWYQQALGQGPEFLTYFQNEAQLDKSGLPSDRFFAERPEGSVSTLKIQRTQQEDSAVYLCASSLAVTGASTEAFFGQGTRLTVV.

This chain joins TRBV4-3 and TRBJ1-6, with 10 nucleotides matching TRBD1. The V gene end was trimmed by 4 bases and the J gene end by 11 bases; junction bases not matched to a gene: 2. The CDR3 is 13 residues long. CDR1 is LGHNA, CDR2 YSLEER, per germline. CDR3 sequence: CASSPGTGAPLHF. The CDR3 DNA sequence: TGCGCCAGCAGCCCCGGGACAGGGGCACCCCTCCACTTT.

This chain uses TRBV7-2 with TRBJ1-5; tentatively, D is TRBD1 (5 bases). The CDR3 contains 14 residues. V was pared by 1 base and J by 6 bases, with 10 bases between. Germline CDR1 SGHTA, CDR2 FQGNSA. The CDR3 sequence: CASSLGTISQPQHF. CDR3 nucleotide sequence: TGTGCCAGCAGCTTAGGGACAATCAGTCAGCCCCAGCATTTT.

The V gene is TRBV7-2, the J gene TRBJ1-2, with D unresolved. Between the trimmed V and J ends, which lost 0 bases and 4 bases, there was a span of 12 bases. Per the germline V gene, CDR1 is SGHTA and CDR2 is FQGNSA. CDR3 length: 15 residues. CDR3 residues: CASSLARRSSYGYTF. CDR3 DNA: TGTGCCAGCAGCTTAGCGCGAAGGAGTAGCTATGGCTACACCTTC. Using reference TRBV7-2 and TRBJ1-2 for the parts outside the CDR3, the full variable domain is GAGVSQSPSNKVTEKGKDVELRCDPISGHTALYWYRQSLGQGLEFLIYFQGNSAPDKSGLPSDRFSAERTGGSVSTLTIQRTQQEDSAVYLCASSLARRSSYGYTFGSGTRLTVV.

The genes are TRBV6-5 and TRBJ2-7; 9 positions match TRBD1. The CDR3 is 15 residues long. V was pared by 4 bases and J by 3 bases, with 7 bases of the junction left unmatched. The germline CDR1 and CDR2 sequences are MNHEY and SVGAGI. CDR3 nucleotides: TGTGCCAGCAGTTCGCCGGGACAGGGAGTCTACGAGCAGTACTTC. Residues: CASSSPGQGVYEQYF.

The chain employs TRBV5-1 and TRBJ1-3; TRBD1 matches at 7 bases. The germline V gene has CDR1 SGHRS and CDR2 YFSETQ. The trim removed 3 bases at V and 2 bases at J, leaving 2 bases unmatched. The CDR3 loop spans 14 amino acids. The CDR3 loop reads CASSSQGTGNTIYF. The DNA of the CDR3 is TGCGCCAGCAGCTCACAGGGGACTGGAAACACCATATATTTT.

The V and J genes are TRBV11-2 and TRBJ2-7, with 7 bases fitting TRBD2. Germline V gene data show CDR1 as SGHAT and CDR2 as FQNNGV. Trimming removed 2 bases from V and 3 bases from J; junction bases left unmatched: 7. The CDR3 contains 15 residues. Here the CDR3 DNA reads TGTGCCAGCAGCTTATTCGGGAGCGGGGTCTACGAGCAGTACTTC. Protein sequence: CASSLFGSGVYEQYF.

The rearrangement links TRBV5-6 to TRBJ2-7, with a possible D match to TRBD1 (6 bases). The germline V and J ends were trimmed by 6 bases and 3 bases, with 19 bases remaining between them. CDR3 size: 15 residues. CDR1 and CDR2 from the germline V gene are SGHDT and YYEEEE. CDR3 amino acids: CASNLRSGVFYEQYF. The CDR3 DNA reads TGTGCCAGCAATCTACGCTCAGGGGTGTTCTACGAGCAGTACTTC.

The V and J genes are TRBV10-3 and TRBJ2-1; D may be TRBD1 (6 bases). Germline CDR1 is ENHRY and CDR2 is SYGVKD. Trimming left V 6 bases short and J 2 bases short, with 11 bases between. The CDR3 spans 14 residues. Here the CDR3 reads CAISRQAAYNEQFF. CDR3 sequence (DNA): TGTGCCATCAGCAGACAGGCCGCCTACAATGAGCAGTTCTTC.

The chain is built from TRBV6-5 and TRBJ1-5; D is undetermined. Germline assignment: CDR1 MNHEY and CDR2 SVGAGI. The V end lost 0 bases, the J end lost 6 bases, and 12 bases lay between the germline ends. CDR3 length: 15 residues. DNA for the CDR3: TGTGCCAGCAGTTACTCCAAGGGAGGCGGTCAGCCCCAGCATTTT. Translation: CASSYSKGGGQPQHF.

The J gene is TRBJ1-3, the V gene TRBV9; no definite D call. Germline V gene data show CDR1 as SGDLS and CDR2 as YYNGEE. The CDR3 is 15 amino acids. Trimming left V 0 bases short and J 0 bases short, with 7 bases between. The chain's CDR3 is CASSVDHSSGNTIYF. Here the CDR3 DNA reads TGTGCCAGCAGCGTAGATCATAGCTCTGGAAACACCATATATTTT. Full variable domain (remainder filled in from reference TRBV9 and TRBJ1-3): DSGVTQTPKHLITATGQRVTLRCSPRSGDLSVYWYQQSLDQGLQFLIQYYNGEERAKGNILERFSAQQFPDLHSELNLSSLELGDSALYFCASSVDHSSGNTIYFGEGSWLTVV.

This clone came up once. This chain uses TRBV28 with TRBJ2-1; 8 bases are a match to TRBD2. V shed 6 bases, J shed 7 bases, and the junction held 14 bases outside the gene matches. The germline CDR1 and CDR2 sequences are MDHEN and SYDVKM. There are 16 residues in the CDR3. The CDR3 DNA reads TGTGCCAGCAGGCCCGGGGTAGCGGGGAGGGCGAATGAGCAGTTCTTC. It translates to CASRPGVAGRANEQFF. The full variable domain, with the rest looked up from reference TRBV28 and TRBJ2-1, is DVKVTQSSRYLVKRTGEKVFLECVQDMDHENMFWYRQDPGLGLRLIYFSYDVKMKEKGDIPEGYSVSREKKERFSLILESASTNQTSMYLCASRPGVAGRANEQFFGPGTRLTVL.

The rearrangement joins TRBV7-9 to TRBJ2-7, with D unclear. The ends were cut back, 4 bases at V and 7 bases at J, with 11 bases in the middle. The CDR3 covers 12 residues. The germline V gene encodes CDR1 SEHNR and CDR2 FQNEAQ (reference sequence). The CDR3: CASSSPLGEQYF. DNA for the CDR3: TGTGCCAGCAGCTCACCCCTCGGGGAGCAGTACTTC.

The chain combines TRBV5-6 with TRBJ2-7; possibly TRBD1 for D (5 bases). The CDR3 runs 15 residues. Trimming shortened V by 3 bases and J by 6 bases, and 19 bases separated the two germline ends. Germline CDR1 is SGHDT and CDR2 is YYEEEE. For the CDR3, the DNA is TGTGCCAGCAGCTCCGATGTCGGAAGGGGCCTCGAGCAGTACTTC. It translates to CASSSDVGRGLEQYF.

The rearrangement uses TRBV5-4 and TRBJ2-3, with 7 bases identical to TRBD2. Germline-derived CDR1 and CDR2 are SGHNT and YYREEE (reference sequence). The CDR3 loop spans 17 amino acids. V shed 4 bases and J 0 bases; nucleotides not matched to a gene: 11. In DNA, the CDR3 is TGTGCCAGCAGCAAGACGGGGGGAACGGGTAGCACAGATACGCAGTATTTT. It encodes CASSKTGGTGSTDTQYF. The variable domain in full, completed from reference TRBV5-4 and TRBJ2-3, reads ETGVTQSPTHLIKTRGQQVTLRCSSQSGHNTVSWYQQALGQGPQFIFQYYREEENGRGNFPPRFSGLQFPNYSSELNVNALELDDSALYLCASSKTGGTGSTDTQYFGPGTRLTVL.